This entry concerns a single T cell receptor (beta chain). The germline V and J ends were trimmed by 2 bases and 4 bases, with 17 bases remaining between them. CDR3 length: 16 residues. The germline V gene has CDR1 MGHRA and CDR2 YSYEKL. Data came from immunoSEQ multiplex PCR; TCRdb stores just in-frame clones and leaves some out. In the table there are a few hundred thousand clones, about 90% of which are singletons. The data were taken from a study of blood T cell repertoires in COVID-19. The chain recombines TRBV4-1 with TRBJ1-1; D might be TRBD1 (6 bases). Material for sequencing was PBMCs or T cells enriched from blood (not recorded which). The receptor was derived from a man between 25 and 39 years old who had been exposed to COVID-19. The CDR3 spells CASSQTYRVRGTEAFF. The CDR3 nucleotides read TGCGCCAGCAGCCAAACTTACAGGGTACGGGGCACTGAAGCTTTCTTT.